Listed here is a single T cell receptor (beta chain). Its antigen is not known. Among the 120 or so subjects of the validation cohort, separate from the roughly 670-subject first cohort, were the donors. This specimen belongs to a study of cytomegalovirus exposure and HLA in healthy donors. The repertoire was sequenced with immunoSEQ multiplex PCR; TCRdb's copy has only in-frame clones and lacks some. In the table there are 100,000 to 150,000 clones, 85% to 90% of which are singletons. Study results and caveats: For most TCR sequences rarity was the rule, although some public TCRs occurred in many donors.

Sequencing was done on a sample of PBMCs. This sequence originates from a man aged 25 to 40 in good health and CMV-seronegative.

Here the CDR3 reads CASSSLYQPQHF. CDR3 in DNA: TGTGCCAGCAGCTCACTATATCAGCCCCAGCATTTT. This sequence joins TRBV7-2 and TRBJ1-5, with D unclear. The CDR3 sequence is 12 residues long. The V gene lost 4 bases and the J gene lost 5 bases, with 6 bases spanning the gap. Per germline, CDR1 SGHTA and CDR2 FQGNSA.